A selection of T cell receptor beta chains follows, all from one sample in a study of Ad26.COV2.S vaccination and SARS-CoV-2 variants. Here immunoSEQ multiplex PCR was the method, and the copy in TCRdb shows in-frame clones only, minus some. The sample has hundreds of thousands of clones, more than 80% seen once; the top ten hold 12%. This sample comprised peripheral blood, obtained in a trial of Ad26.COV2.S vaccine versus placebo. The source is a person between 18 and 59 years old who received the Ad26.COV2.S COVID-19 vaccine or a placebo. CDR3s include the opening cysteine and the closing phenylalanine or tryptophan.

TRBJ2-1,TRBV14,CASSQVKLAGVLSSYNEQFF
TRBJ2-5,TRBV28,CASSGAGETQYF
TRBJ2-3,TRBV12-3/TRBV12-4,CASSPTSTDTQYF
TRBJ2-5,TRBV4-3,CASSQDCREARETQYF
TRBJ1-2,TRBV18,CASSGTGANYGYTF
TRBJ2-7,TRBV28,CASTSLGAYEQYF
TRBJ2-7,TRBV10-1,CASSGTSGSKHEQYF
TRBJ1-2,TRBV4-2,CASSQDLTVEGYTF
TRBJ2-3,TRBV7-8,CASSHGTGDTDTQYF
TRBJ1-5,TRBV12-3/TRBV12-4,CASSLGNQPQHF
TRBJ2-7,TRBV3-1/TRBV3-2,CASSQGPGSYEQYF
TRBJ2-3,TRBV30,CAWGSSTDTQYF
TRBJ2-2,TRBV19,CASSIGGAVVSGELFF
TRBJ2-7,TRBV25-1,CASSASRGPYEQYF
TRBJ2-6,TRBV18,CASSPLTSGISGANVLTF
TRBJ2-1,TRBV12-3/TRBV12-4,CASSLGDPNEQFF
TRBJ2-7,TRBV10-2,CASSDSYEQYF
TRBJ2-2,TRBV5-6,CASSLWLSYTGELFF
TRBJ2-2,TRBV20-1,CSASGWNTGELFF
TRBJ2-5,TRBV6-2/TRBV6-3,CASSFGQGWETQYF
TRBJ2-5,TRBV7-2,CASSSISSGSAETQYF
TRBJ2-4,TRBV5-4,CASSRGASGAAKNIQYF
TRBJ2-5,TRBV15,CATSTDRGETQYF
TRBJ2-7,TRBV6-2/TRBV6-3,CASSRQGIYEQYF
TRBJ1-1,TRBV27,CASSLWGYPMTEAFF
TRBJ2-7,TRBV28,CASSLPAGSSYEQYF
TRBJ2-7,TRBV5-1,CASSQLVSSSEQYF
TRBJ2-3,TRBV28,CASSSPGLAGGSTDTQYF
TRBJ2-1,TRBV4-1,CASSQVDMGVRIYNEQFF
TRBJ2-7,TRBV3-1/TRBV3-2,CASSQDDGYLSEQYF
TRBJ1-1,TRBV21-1,CASRGDPGPGAPRGEAFF
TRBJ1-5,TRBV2,CASSLGTASNQPQHF
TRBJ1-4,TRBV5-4,CASSLVGEKLFF
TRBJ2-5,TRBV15,CATSPTSLQETQYF
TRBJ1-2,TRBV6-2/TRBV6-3,CASSSDRGGYTF
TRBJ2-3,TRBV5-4,CASSPPGLAVPSTDTQYF
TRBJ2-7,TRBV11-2,CASSVQGASAYEQYF
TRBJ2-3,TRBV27,CASSSAGTLPDTQYF
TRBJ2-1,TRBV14,CASSRTSGYNEQFF
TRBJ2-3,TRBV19,CASSIVTGDTDTQYF
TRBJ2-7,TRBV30,CAWTRGGGEQYF
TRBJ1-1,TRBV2,CASSPGTGNTEAFF
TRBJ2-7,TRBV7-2,CASSLVGGTGISYEQYF
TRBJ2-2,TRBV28,CASSYVAGGIGSGELFF
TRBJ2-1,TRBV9,CASSEGLAGAGEQFF
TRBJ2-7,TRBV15,CATSRDTGTTRFYEQYF
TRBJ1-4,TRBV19,CASSIRTGGRIIEKLFF
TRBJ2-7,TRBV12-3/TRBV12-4,CASSPRGYYEQYF
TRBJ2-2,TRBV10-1,CASSGMEGDPRGGELFF
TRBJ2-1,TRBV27,CASSLWRTSYNEQFF
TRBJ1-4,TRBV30,CAWAQGGYHLREKLFF
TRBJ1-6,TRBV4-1,CASSQLGTGGNSPLHF
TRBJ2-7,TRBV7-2,CASSLAGQSYEQYF
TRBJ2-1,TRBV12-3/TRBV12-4,CASSWSGNREQFF
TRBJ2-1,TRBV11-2,CASSLRGRGGGDNEQFF